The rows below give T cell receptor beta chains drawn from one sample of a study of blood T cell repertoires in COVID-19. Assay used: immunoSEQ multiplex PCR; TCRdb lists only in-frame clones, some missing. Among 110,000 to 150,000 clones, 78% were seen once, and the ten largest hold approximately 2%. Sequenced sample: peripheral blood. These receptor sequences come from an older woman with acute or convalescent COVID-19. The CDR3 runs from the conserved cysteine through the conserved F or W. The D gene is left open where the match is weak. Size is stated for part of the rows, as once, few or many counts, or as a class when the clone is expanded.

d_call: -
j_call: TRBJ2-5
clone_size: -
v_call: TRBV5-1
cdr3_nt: TGCGCCAGCAGCCCTCAGGGGTACCAAGAGACCCAGTACTTC
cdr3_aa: CASSPQGYQETQYF

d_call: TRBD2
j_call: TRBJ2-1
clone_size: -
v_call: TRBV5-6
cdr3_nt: TGTGCCAGCAGCTTGAAGCGGGAGACTCCCAATGAGCAGTTCTTC
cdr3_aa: CASSLKRETPNEQFF

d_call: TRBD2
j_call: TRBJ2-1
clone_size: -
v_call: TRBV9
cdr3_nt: TGTGCCAGCAGCGTACCAATTCCGGGACTAGCAAACAATGAGCAGTTCTTC
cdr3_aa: CASSVPIPGLANNEQFF

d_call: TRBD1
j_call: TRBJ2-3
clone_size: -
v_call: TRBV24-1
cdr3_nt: TGTGCCACCAGTGACTTTACACAGGGGGCGAGCACAGATACGCAGTATTTT
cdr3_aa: CATSDFTQGASTDTQYF

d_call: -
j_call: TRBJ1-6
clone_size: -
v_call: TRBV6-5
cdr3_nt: TGTGCCAGCAGGGGAGGCGGGTCACGGAACTCACCCCTCCACTTT
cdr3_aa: CASRGGGSRNSPLHF

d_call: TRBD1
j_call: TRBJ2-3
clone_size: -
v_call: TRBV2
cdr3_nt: TGTGCCAGCAGGGCCACCGGGACAGGTAGAGATACGCAGTATTTT
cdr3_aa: CASRATGTGRDTQYF

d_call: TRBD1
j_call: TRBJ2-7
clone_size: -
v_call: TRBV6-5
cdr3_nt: TGTGCCAGCAGACCTGGGACAGGGCCTTCCTACGAGCAGTACTTC
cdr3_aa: CASRPGTGPSYEQYF

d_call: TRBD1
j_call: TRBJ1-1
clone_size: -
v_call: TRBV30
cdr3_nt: TGTGCCTACTCCGGGACAGGGGCGTGGACTGAAGCTTTCTTT
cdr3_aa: CAYSGTGAWTEAFF

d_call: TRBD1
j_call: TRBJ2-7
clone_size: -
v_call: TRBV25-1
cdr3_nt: TGTGCCAGCAGTGACCTCTCGGGACAGGGGAGCCACGAGCAGTACTTC
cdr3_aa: CASSDLSGQGSHEQYF

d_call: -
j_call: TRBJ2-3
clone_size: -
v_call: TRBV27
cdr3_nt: TGTGCCAGCAGTTTGTTTGAGACTACAGATACGCAGTATTTT
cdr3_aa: CASSLFETTDTQYF

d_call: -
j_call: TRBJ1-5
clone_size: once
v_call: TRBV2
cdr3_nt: TGTGCCAGCAGCCTCAATCAGCCCCAGCATTTT
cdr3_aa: CASSLNQPQHF

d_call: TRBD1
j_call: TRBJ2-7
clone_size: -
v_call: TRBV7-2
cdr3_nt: TGTGCCAGCAGCTTAGCTGGGGACAGGACCCATCCCTACGAGCAGTACTTC
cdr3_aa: CASSLAGDRTHPYEQYF

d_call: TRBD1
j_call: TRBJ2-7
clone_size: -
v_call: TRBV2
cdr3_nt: TGTGCCAGCTTCGGACAGGGGAGGTCCTACGAGCAGTACTTC
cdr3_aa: CASFGQGRSYEQYF

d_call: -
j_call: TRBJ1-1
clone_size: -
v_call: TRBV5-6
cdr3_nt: TGTGCCAGCAGCTTTCCAGGGGCGAACACTGAAGCTTTCTTT
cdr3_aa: CASSFPGANTEAFF

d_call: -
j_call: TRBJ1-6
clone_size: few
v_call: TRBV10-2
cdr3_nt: TGCGCCAGCAGCACCCGGGACTCTAATTCACCCCTCCACTTT
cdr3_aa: CASSTRDSNSPLHF

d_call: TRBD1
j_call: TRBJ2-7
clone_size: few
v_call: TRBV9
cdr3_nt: TGTGCCAGCAGCGTAGTTGAGGGGGCCATACGGGACGAGCAGTACTTC
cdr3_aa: CASSVVEGAIRDEQYF

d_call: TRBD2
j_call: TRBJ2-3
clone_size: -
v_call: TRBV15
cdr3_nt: TGTGCCACCAGCAGAGCACCACCGGGACTAGGAGGTCAAGATACGCAGTATTTT
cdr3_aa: CATSRAPPGLGGQDTQYF

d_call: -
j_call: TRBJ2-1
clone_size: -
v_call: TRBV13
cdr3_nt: TGTGCCAGCAGCCTACTAGAACGCAATGAGCAGTTCTTC
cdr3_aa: CASSLLERNEQFF

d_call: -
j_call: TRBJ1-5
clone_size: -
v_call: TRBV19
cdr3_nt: TGTGCCAGTAGCAGGACAGTCCTTGGGCCCCAGCATTTT
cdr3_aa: CASSRTVLGPQHF

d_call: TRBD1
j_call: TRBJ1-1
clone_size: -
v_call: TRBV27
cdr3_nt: TGTGCCAGCAGCCCCTGGAGGGGGCGGTCCACTGAAGCTTTCTTT
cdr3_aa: CASSPWRGRSTEAFF

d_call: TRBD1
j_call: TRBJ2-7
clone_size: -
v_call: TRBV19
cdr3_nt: TGTGCCAGTAGCCACCTCTCGGGACAGGGGGGCGAGCAGTACTTC
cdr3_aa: CASSHLSGQGGEQYF

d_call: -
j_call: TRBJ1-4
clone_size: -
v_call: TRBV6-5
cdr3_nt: TGTGCCAGCAGTTACCTAAAACAGGGACCCAAAGAAAAACTGTTTTTT
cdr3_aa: CASSYLKQGPKEKLFF

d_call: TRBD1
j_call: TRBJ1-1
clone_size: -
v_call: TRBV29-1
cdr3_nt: TGCAGCGTCCGGACAGGGGTAAACACTGAAGCTTTCTTT
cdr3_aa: CSVRTGVNTEAFF

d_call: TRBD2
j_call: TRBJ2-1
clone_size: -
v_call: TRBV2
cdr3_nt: TGTGCCAGCAGCTATCCGACTAGCGGGAGCTCCTACAATGAGCAGTTCTTC
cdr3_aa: CASSYPTSGSSYNEQFF

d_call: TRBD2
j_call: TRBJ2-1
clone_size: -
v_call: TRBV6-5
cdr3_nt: TGTGCCAGCACCGGCAGGACTAGCGACTACAATGAGCAGTTCTTC
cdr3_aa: CASTGRTSDYNEQFF

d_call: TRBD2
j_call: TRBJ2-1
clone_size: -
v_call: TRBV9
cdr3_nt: TGTGCCAGCAGCGTAGGTCTAGCGGGACGCGCTGAGCAGTTCTTC
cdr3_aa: CASSVGLAGRAEQFF

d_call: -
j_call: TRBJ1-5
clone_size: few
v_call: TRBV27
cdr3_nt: TGTGCCACCCGGAGGGAGTATAGCAATCAGCCCCAGCATTTT
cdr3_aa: CATRREYSNQPQHF

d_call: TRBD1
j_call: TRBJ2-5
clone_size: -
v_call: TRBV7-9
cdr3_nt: TGTGCCAGCAGCCGGGACAGCGAAGAGACCCAGTACTTC
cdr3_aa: CASSRDSEETQYF

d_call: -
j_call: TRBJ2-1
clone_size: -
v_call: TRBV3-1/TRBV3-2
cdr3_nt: TGTGCCAGCAGCCAAGATAGTCTAGCTAATGAGCAGTTCTTC
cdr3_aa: CASSQDSLANEQFF

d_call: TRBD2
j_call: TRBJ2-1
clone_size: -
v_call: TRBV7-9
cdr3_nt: TGTGCCAGCAGCCGACTAGCGGGAGAATACAATGAGCAGTTCTTC
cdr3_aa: CASSRLAGEYNEQFF

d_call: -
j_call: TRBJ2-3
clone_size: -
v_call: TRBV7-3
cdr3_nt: TGTGCCAGCAGCCCCGAGTACACAGATACGCAGTATTTT
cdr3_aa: CASSPEYTDTQYF

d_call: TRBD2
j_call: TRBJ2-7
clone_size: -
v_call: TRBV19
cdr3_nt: TGTGCCAGTAGTCCGAACACCGGGACTAGCAAATACGAGCAGTACTTC
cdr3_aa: CASSPNTGTSKYEQYF

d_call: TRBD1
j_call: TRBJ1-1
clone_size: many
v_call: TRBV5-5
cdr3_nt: TGTGCCAGCAGCGGAAGACAGGGGGGCGAAGCTTTCTTT
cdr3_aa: CASSGRQGGEAFF

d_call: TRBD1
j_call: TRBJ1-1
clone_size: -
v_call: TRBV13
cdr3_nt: TGTGCCAGCAGCGAAAGAGGAACAGGGGGCACTGAAGCTTTCTTT
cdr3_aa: CASSERGTGGTEAFF

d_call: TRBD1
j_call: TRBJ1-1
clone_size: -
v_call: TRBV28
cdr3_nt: TGTGCCAGCAGTTTGGGGTGGGGACAGACAGCTTTCTTT
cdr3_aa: CASSLGWGQTAFF

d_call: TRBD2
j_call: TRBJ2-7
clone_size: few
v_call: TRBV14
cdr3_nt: TGTGCCAGCAGCCCCCCCGGACTAGCGGACAGCTCCTACGAGCAGTACTTC
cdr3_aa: CASSPPGLADSSYEQYF

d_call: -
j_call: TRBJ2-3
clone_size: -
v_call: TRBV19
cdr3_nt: TGTGCCAGTAACGCGGGACTCACAGATACGCAGTATTTT
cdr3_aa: CASNAGLTDTQYF

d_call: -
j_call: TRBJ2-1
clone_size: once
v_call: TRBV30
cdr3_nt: TGTGCCTGGAGTGCGGGCAATGAGCAGTTCTTC
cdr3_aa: CAWSAGNEQFF

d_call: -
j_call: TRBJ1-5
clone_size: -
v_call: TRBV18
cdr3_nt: TGTGCCAGCTCACCATTGGCCCTTAGCAATCAGCCCCAGCATTTT
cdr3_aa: CASSPLALSNQPQHF

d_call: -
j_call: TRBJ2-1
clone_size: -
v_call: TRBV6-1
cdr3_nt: TGTGCCAGCAGTGAAGACCGCGATGAGCAGTTCTTC
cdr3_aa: CASSEDRDEQFF

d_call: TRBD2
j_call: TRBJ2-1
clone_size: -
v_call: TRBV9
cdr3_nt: TGTGCCAGCAGCGTAGGGACTAGCGGGAGGAACAATGAGCAGTTCTTC
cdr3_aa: CASSVGTSGRNNEQFF

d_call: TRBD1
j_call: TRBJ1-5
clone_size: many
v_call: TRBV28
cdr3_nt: TGTGCCAGCAGTCCCGGGACAGGGGTCCAGCCCCAGCATTTT
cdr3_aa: CASSPGTGVQPQHF

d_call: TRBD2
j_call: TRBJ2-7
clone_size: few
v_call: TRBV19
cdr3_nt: TGTGCCAGTAGTTCCTTCTCGACTAGCGGAACCTACGAGCAGTACTTC
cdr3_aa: CASSSFSTSGTYEQYF

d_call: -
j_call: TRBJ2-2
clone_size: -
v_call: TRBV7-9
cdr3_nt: TGTGCCAGCAGCTTAGAGCCCACTAGAACCGGGGAGCTGTTTTTT
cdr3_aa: CASSLEPTRTGELFF

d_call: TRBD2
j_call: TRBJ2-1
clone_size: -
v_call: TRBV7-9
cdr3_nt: TGTGCCAGCAGCTCTAATAGCGGGAGTTGGTACAATGAGCAGTTCTTC
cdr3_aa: CASSSNSGSWYNEQFF

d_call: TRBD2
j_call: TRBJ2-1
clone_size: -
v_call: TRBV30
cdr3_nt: TGTGCCTGGCGTCTAGCGGGATACTACAATGAGCAGTTCTTC
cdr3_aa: CAWRLAGYYNEQFF

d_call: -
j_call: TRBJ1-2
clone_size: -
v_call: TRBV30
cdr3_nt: TGTGCCTGGAGTTTACAGCTTTTCTATGGCTACACCTTC
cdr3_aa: CAWSLQLFYGYTF

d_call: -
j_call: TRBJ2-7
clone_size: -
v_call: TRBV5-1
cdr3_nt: TGCGCCAGCAGCTTGGGGAGGGCCTACGAGCAGTACTTC
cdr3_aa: CASSLGRAYEQYF

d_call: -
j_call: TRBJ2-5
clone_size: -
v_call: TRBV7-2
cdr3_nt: TGTGCCAGCGGAATGGGACTGTCGAGGCGTGCGCAAGAGACCCAGTACTTC
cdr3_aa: CASGMGLSRRAQETQYF

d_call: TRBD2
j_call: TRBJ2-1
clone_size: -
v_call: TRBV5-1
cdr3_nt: TGCGCCAGCAGCTTGGGACTAGCGGGACGCGATGAGCAGTTCTTC
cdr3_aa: CASSLGLAGRDEQFF

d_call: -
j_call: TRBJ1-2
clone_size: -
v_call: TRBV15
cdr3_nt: TGTGCCACCAGCAGGGGTAAGACAGTTGAGGACTATGGCTACACCTTC
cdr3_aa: CATSRGKTVEDYGYTF

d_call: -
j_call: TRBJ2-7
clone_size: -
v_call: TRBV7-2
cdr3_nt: TGTGCCAGCAGCTTAGGGGCCCACGAGCAGTACTTC
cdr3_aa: CASSLGAHEQYF

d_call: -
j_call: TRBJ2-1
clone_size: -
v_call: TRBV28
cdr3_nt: TGTGCCAGCAGCCGGGGGATCGCCTACAATGAGCAGTTCTTC
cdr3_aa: CASSRGIAYNEQFF

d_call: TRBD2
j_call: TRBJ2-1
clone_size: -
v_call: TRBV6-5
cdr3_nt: TGTGCCAGCAGTTACTCAACTAGCGGGTTGTACAATGAGCAGTTCTTC
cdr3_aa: CASSYSTSGLYNEQFF

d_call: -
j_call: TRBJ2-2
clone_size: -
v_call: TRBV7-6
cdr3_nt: TGTGCCAGCAGCCTGGGACCGCAGGGGCGGACCGGGGAGCTGTTTTTT
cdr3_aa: CASSLGPQGRTGELFF

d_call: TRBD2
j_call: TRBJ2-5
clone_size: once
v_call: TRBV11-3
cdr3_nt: TGTGCCAGCAGCTCGTCGGGTAGCGGGATCGAGACCCAGTACTTC
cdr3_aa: CASSSSGSGIETQYF

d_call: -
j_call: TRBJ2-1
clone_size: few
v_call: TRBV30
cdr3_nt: TGTGCCTGGAGTGTCGTGGCAGGGGTTAGCTCCTACAATGAGCAGTTCTTC
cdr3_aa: CAWSVVAGVSSYNEQFF

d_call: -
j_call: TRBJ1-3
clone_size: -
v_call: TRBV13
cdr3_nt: TGTGCCAGCAGCTCAGGGAGATCTGGAAACACCATATATTTT
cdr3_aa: CASSSGRSGNTIYF

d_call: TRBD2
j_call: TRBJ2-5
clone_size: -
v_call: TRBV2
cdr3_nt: TGTGCCAGCAGTGTCCTAGCGGGACAGACCCAGTACTTC
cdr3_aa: CASSVLAGQTQYF